This entry lists 13 T cell receptor beta chains sequenced from one sample in a study of regulatory T cells in long-lasting Graves disease. Investigators prepared the TCR beta libraries by applying iRepertoire HTBI primers and Arm-PCR of CDR3 regions. TCRdb processed the multiplex PCR reads anew with MiXCR; each CDR3 protein has one entry. The sample yields over 300,000 distinct CDR3 sequences, around 15% seen once. Regarding time point: newly diagnosed GD, antithyroid drugs for less than 3 months. The TCR library used RNA extracted from PBMCs. The source material was peripheral blood mononuclear cells (PBMCs), sampled at new diagnosis, from a patient treated with antithyroid drugs. All receptors come from a female donor with Graves disease.

Ten or more counts support this clonotype. This chain uses TRBV29-1 with TRBJ2-7; maybe TRBD2 (6 bases). There are 13 residues in the CDR3. Germline V gene lookup returns CDR1 SQVTM and CDR2 ANQGSEA. The ends were cut back, 3 bases at V and 2 bases at J, with 11 bases in the middle. The CDR3, as DNA: TGCAGCGTTGATATCCCGGGGGCCTACGAGCAGTACTTC. Amino acids: CSVDIPGAYEQYF.

The chain links TRBV6-2 or TRBV6-3 to TRBJ1-1; D unresolved. This CDR3 is 14 amino acids long. V lost 6 bases and J lost 0, with 11 bases in between. CDR1 and CDR2 from the germline V gene are MNHEY and SVGEGT. The CDR3 DNA is TGTGCCAGCAGACCGCGGCTATTGAACACTGAAGCTTTCTTT. This codes for CASRPRLLNTEAFF.

Turning to this clonotype: Its ends do not fully match the called genes, so a read error is possible. The chain links TRBV7-2 to TRBJ1-2; TRBD1 might be the D (5 bases). The CDR3 runs to 15 residues. Germline V CDR1 and CDR2: SGHTA, FQGNSA. The CDR3 DNA reads TGTGCCAGCAACTTACCGACAGCCGATGCCCCCGGCTACACCTTC. Translated, it gives CASNLPTADAPGYTF.

This clonotype was picked up many times. The V call is TRBV20-1, the J call TRBJ1-1; possible D gene TRBD1, 5 bases. Trimming removed 6 bases from V and 4 bases from J, with 15 bases in between. There are 13 residues in the CDR3. Germline lookup yields CDR1 DFQATT and CDR2 SNEGSKA (reference sequence). The CDR3 region has the DNA TGCAGTGCACCTACTCGGGGCCTCACTGAAGCTTTCTTT. Encoded protein: CSAPTRGLTEAFF.

This clonotype was counted ten times or more. This rearrangement joins TRBV20-1 to TRBJ1-5; perhaps TRBD1 as D (5 bases). Looked up from germline, CDR1 is DFQATT and CDR2 is SNEGSKA (reference sequence). The CDR3 spans 14 residues. The V end lost 6 bases, the J end lost 1 base, and 13 bases lay between the germline ends. CDR3 sequence (DNA): TGCAGTGCCGGTGAGGGACTCAGCAATCAGCCCCAGCATTTT. This encodes CSAGEGLSNQPQHF.

The rearrangement joins TRBV10-1 to TRBJ2-3; D remains ambiguous. Trimming pared 0 bases from V and 0 bases from J, leaving 7 bases between. The germline gives CDR1 WNHNN, CDR2 SYGVQD (reference sequence). The CDR3 length is 15 residues. CDR3 coding DNA: TGCGCCAGCAGTGAGTCACATCACAGCACAGATACGCAGTATTTT. Its protein product is CASSESHHSTDTQYF.

At least ten counts were recorded for this clonotype. This chain links TRBV24-1 with TRBJ2-1; TRBD1 is a possible D gene (6 bases). The CDR3 covers 13 residues. Germline assignment: CDR1 KGHDR and CDR2 SFDVKD. Trimming stripped 4 bases from V and 9 bases from J, with 12 bases between. The chain's CDR3 is CATSDTTGSEQFF. CDR3 bases: TGTGCCACCAGTGACACCACAGGGTCTGAGCAGTTCTTC.

At least ten counts were recorded for this clonotype. This chain uses TRBV9 with TRBJ1-2; possibly TRBD1 for D (5 bases). The CDR3 is 16 amino acids. The germline V gene has CDR1 SGDLS and CDR2 YYNGEE. Trimming shortened V by 4 bases and J by 7 bases, and 23 bases separated the two germline ends. Here the CDR3 DNA reads TGTGCCAGCAGCCTTAACCACGGGGGGACTTTAGGTGGCTACACCTTC. Protein product: CASSLNHGGTLGGYTF.

This clonotype has ten or more counts. CDR3 nucleotide sequence: TGTGCCAGCGGTGGAGGGGCTAGCTCAACTAATGAAAAACTGTTTTTT. Protein: CASGGGASSTNEKLFF. The chain uses TRBV7-2 and TRBJ1-4; D perhaps matches TRBD1 (5 bases). This CDR3 spans 16 amino acids. From germline, CDR1 is SGHTA and CDR2 FQGNSA. Trimming cost V 8 bases and J 0 bases, with 16 bases left between them.

This clonotype showed up many times. The V gene is TRBV5-6, the J gene TRBJ1-5; perhaps TRBD1 as D (5 bases). The CDR3 is 14 amino acids. Germline loops: CDR1 SGHDT, CDR2 YYEEEE. V lost 3 bases to trimming and J lost 6 bases, with 13 bases between them. The CDR3 DNA reads as TGTGCCAGCAGCTCAGGAGGGGCCTCTCAGCCCCAGCATTTT. Its protein is CASSSGGASQPQHF.

This clonotype was seen only a few times. The chain couples TRBV19 to TRBJ2-1; 10 nucleotides align to TRBD2. Germline values: CDR1 LNHDA, CDR2 SQIVND (reference sequence). Trimming cost V 6 bases and J 0 bases; bases outside gene matches: 5. The CDR3 runs 16 residues. The CDR3 reads CASRMSGRASYNEQFF. The CDR3, as DNA: TGTGCCAGTAGGATGAGCGGGAGGGCCTCCTACAATGAGCAGTTCTTC.

At least ten counts were recorded for this clonotype. The chain is built from TRBV20-1 and TRBJ1-1, with D unclear. The CDR3 loop spans 13 amino acids. In germline, CDR1 is DFQATT, CDR2 SNEGSKA (reference sequence). V lost 0 bases, J lost 3 bases, and 8 bases lay in between. The CDR3 protein is CSARDRPDTEAFF. The CDR3 nucleotides read TGCAGTGCTAGAGACAGGCCAGACACTGAAGCTTTCTTT.

This clonotype was counted a few times. The chain combines TRBV7-2 with TRBJ2-5; D perhaps matches TRBD1 (7 bases). V was shortened by 1 base and J by 2 bases, with 11 bases between the two germline ends. The CDR3 loop spans 15 amino acids. Germline CDR1 and CDR2: SGHTA and FQGNSA. The CDR3 DNA reads TGTGCCAGCAGCTTAGAGGGGGGACAGCAAGAGACCCAGTACTTC. This sequence encodes CASSLEGGQQETQYF.